This T cell receptor (beta chain) was captured by sequencing in a study of PD-L1 blockade in urothelial cancer. Here immunoSEQ multiplex PCR was the method, and the copy in TCRdb shows in-frame clones only, minus some. The sample holds about 130,000 clones; roughly 80% are singletons and the top ten take 3.2%. Germline lookup yields CDR1 SNHLY and CDR2 FYNNEI. With 2 bases clipped from V and 6 bases from J, the junction kept 10 bases outside the gene matches. The CDR3 contains 15 residues. Time point: pretreatment peripheral blood. Material: PBMCs, obtained around atezolizumab (anti-PD-L1) treatment. This TCR was sampled from a man aged 50-60 years with urothelial cancer. The chain uses TRBV2 and TRBJ2-7; 7 positions match TRBD2. Here the CDR3 reads CASSEWEGARGEQYF. CDR3 coding DNA: TGTGCCAGCAGTGAATGGGAGGGAGCCCGCGGCGAGCAGTACTTC. Complete variable domain (other parts from reference TRBV2 and TRBJ2-7): EPEVTQTPSHQVTQMGQEVILRCVPISNHLYFYWYRQILGQKVEFLVSFYNNEISEKSEIFDDQFSVERPDGSNFTLKIRSTKLEDSAMYFCASSEWEGARGEQYFGPGTRLTVT.